A single sample is the source of the 27 T cell receptor beta chains below, sequenced in a study of blood T cell repertoires in COVID-19. Repertoires were generated with immunoSEQ multiplex PCR, while TCRdb's copy carries only in-frame clones and drops some. This table has about 53,000 clones, about 87% appearing once. Sequenced input: peripheral blood. The receptors were sampled from a man aged 50-59 years with acute or convalescent COVID-19.

The J gene is TRBJ1-5, the V gene TRBV18; possible D gene TRBD1, 5 bases. Germline CDR1 KGHSH, CDR2 LQKENI. This CDR3 contains 13 residues. The ends were cut back, 9 bases at V and 4 bases at J, with 13 bases in the middle. DNA for the CDR3: TGTGCCAGTCAGACAGCACGGAATCAGCCCCAGCATTTT. This sequence encodes CASQTARNQPQHF.

This chain uses TRBV6-1 with TRBJ1-5; D is uncertain. Germline V lookup: CDR1 MNHNS, CDR2 SASEGT. The CDR3 spans 14 residues. V was shortened by 3 bases and J by 3 bases, with 9 bases between the two germline ends. Here the CDR3 DNA reads TGTGCCAGCAGTGACCGGGGAAACAATCAGCCCCAGCATTTT. Translating it yields CASSDRGNNQPQHF.

This chain links TRBV4-1 with TRBJ1-1; 8 bases map to TRBD1. Germline loops: CDR1 MGHRA, CDR2 YSYEKL. The CDR3 loop spans 16 amino acids. The V segment lost 3 bases and the J segment 2 bases; nucleotides outside the gene matches: 8. The CDR3 nucleotides are TGCGCCAGCAGCCATGGACAGGGTAGAAGAAACACTGAAGCTTTCTTT. It yields the protein CASSHGQGRRNTEAFF.

This chain joins TRBV10-3 and TRBJ2-7; D is uncertain. The CDR3 runs to 14 residues. Deletions cut 3 bases from V and 2 bases from J, with 11 bases between. Germline CDR1 ENHRY, CDR2 SYGVKD. CDR3 coding DNA: TGTGCCATCAGTGACGCCAAGCTGACCTACGAGCAGTACTTC. Translation gives CAISDAKLTYEQYF.

The chain carries TRBV12-5 and TRBJ1-5; no reliable D call. V was cut by 2 bases and J by 3 bases, with 8 bases left in between. The germline V gene has CDR1 LGHNT and CDR2 FRNRAP. CDR3 length equals 14 residues. CDR3 amino acids: CASGLLGDNQPQHF. In nucleotides, the CDR3 is TGTGCTAGTGGTTTGTTGGGAGACAATCAGCCCCAGCATTTT.

This clone was observed a few times. The chain is built from TRBV12-3 or TRBV12-4 and TRBJ1-2; D perhaps matches TRBD1 (6 bases). The CDR3 has 13 residues. The V gene lost 7 bases and the J gene lost 4 bases, with 13 bases spanning the gap. CDR3 region: CASNTDSLYGYTF. For the CDR3, the DNA is TGTGCCAGCAACACGGACAGCCTCTATGGCTACACCTTC.

The chain recombines TRBV19 with TRBJ1-2, with D unclear. Trimming shortened V by 7 bases and J by 1 base, and 7 bases separated the two germline ends. Germline V gene lookup returns CDR1 LNHDA and CDR2 SQIVND (reference sequence). This CDR3 contains 12 residues. The CDR3 reads CASKPNNYGYTF. As DNA, the CDR3 is TGTGCCAGTAAGCCTAATAACTATGGCTACACCTTC.

The chain is built from TRBV12-2 and TRBJ2-2; the D segment call TRBD1 is taken from the table without a DNA check. TRBV12-2 is recorded as a pseudogene. The CDR3 length is 17 residues. CDR3 protein: CASRLAIWDRDTGELFF. CDR3 DNA: TGTGCAAGTCGCTTAGCGATTTGGGACAGGGACACCGGGGAGCTGTTTTTT.

This chain connects TRBV4-1 to TRBJ1-1; D is undetermined. This CDR3 contains 15 residues. From germline, CDR1 is MGHRA and CDR2 YSYEKL. With 1 base removed from V and 6 bases from J, the gap between germline ends came to 15 bases. The CDR3 nucleotides read TGCGCCAGCAGCCAAGTACAGCCCGGATCGGCTGAAGCTTTCTTT. Amino acid sequence: CASSQVQPGSAEAFF.

V usage is TRBV24-1 and J usage is TRBJ2-7, with 15 bases fitting TRBD2. The CDR3 extends over 20 amino acids. Losses at the gene ends were 5 bases for V and 0 bases for J; bases not matched to a gene: 13. From germline, CDR1 is KGHDR and CDR2 SFDVKD. This chain's CDR3 is CATSAAPGLAGGTGSYEQYF. CDR3 in DNA: TGTGCCACCAGTGCGGCCCCCGGACTAGCGGGAGGGACTGGCTCCTACGAGCAGTACTTC.

The chain carries TRBV3-1 (or the pseudogene TRBV3-2) and TRBJ1-4; D is perhaps TRBD1 (6 bases). The V gene lost 6 bases and the J gene lost 4 bases, with 12 bases spanning the gap. Germline CDR1 and CDR2: LGHDT and YNNKEL (reference sequence). The CDR3 length is 14 residues. CDR3: CASSHDRSNEKLFF. The CDR3 DNA sequence: TGTGCCAGCAGTCACGACAGGAGTAATGAAAAACTGTTTTTT.

This chain uses TRBV4-1 with TRBJ1-5; D is possibly TRBD1 (6 bases). Germline assignment: CDR1 MGHRA and CDR2 YSYEKL. The CDR3 contains 17 residues. V shed 2 bases and J shed 5 bases, with 19 bases lying between them. CDR3 sequence reads: CASSQKGTIPNDQPQHF. The CDR3, as DNA: TGCGCCAGCAGCCAAAAAGGGACAATACCAAACGATCAGCCCCAGCATTTT.

The chain carries TRBV5-6 and TRBJ2-2; D unresolved. The V end lost 4 bases, the J end lost 5 bases, and 15 bases lay between the germline ends. The germline V gene encodes CDR1 SGHDT and CDR2 YYEEEE. This CDR3 has 15 amino acids. The chain's CDR3 is CASSQNPTRTGELFF. The CDR3 bases are TGTGCCAGCAGCCAAAACCCGACAAGGACCGGGGAGCTGTTTTTT.

This chain connects TRBV28 to TRBJ2-1; 8 nucleotides match TRBD2. The length of the CDR3 is 18 residues. In germline, CDR1 is MDHEN, CDR2 SYDVKM. The V and J ends lost 2 bases and 7 bases, in that order; junction bases with no gene match: 16. The chain's CDR3 is CASSLRVWGSGTGNEQFF. As DNA, the CDR3 is TGTGCCAGCAGTTTAAGGGTTTGGGGTAGCGGGACGGGTAATGAGCAGTTCTTC.

The chain has TRBV6-5 and TRBJ1-1; TRBD1 agrees at 8 bases. The germline CDR1 and CDR2 sequences are MNHEY and SVGAGI. The CDR3 has 13 amino acids. V trimming: 7 bases; J trimming: 4 bases; junction bases outside the gene matches: 5. The CDR3 is CASNRDRSTEAFF. CDR3 in DNA: TGTGCCAGCAACCGGGACAGGTCCACTGAAGCTTTCTTT.

CDR3 loop: CASSIYSIGGNQPQHF. CDR3 coding DNA: TGTGCCAGCAGCATTTATTCTATCGGGGGCAATCAGCCCCAGCATTTT. V and J are TRBV28 and TRBJ1-5, with D unresolved. The CDR3 consists of 16 residues. Between the trimmed V and J ends, which lost 6 bases and 2 bases, there was a span of 17 bases. The germline V gene encodes CDR1 MDHEN and CDR2 SYDVKM.

The rearrangement joins TRBV12-3 or TRBV12-4 to TRBJ1-1; D perhaps matches TRBD1 (5 bases). Deletions cut 2 bases from V and 6 bases from J, with 7 bases between. This CDR3 region has 12 residues. Here the CDR3 reads CASSLWGAEAFF. The CDR3 DNA reads TGTGCCAGCAGTTTATGGGGGGCTGAAGCTTTCTTT.

This rearrangement joins TRBV6-5 to TRBJ2-7; 7 bases align to TRBD2. Unmatched junction bases numbered 8, after V lost 0 bases and J lost 3 bases. The CDR3 is made up of 16 amino acids. The germline gives CDR1 MNHEY, CDR2 SVGAGI. CDR3 DNA: TGTGCCAGCAGTTACTCGGGCGGGAGATCCGGCTACGAGCAGTACTTC. As protein: CASSYSGGRSGYEQYF.

In its sample, this clone was seen a few times. The rearrangement joins TRBV11-3 to TRBJ2-1; D gene ambiguous. This CDR3 contains 13 residues. Deletions cut 0 bases from V and 6 bases from J, with 6 bases between. The germline CDR1 and CDR2 sequences are SGHNT and YENEEA. The CDR3 DNA is TGTGCCAGCAGCTTAGAATCTTTCAATGAGCAGTTCTTC. The encoded protein is CASSLESFNEQFF.

The chain joins TRBV3-1 (or the pseudogene TRBV3-2) to TRBJ1-2; D gene ambiguous. V was clipped by 1 base and J by 7 bases, with 7 bases between them. In germline, CDR1 is LGHDT, CDR2 YNNKEL (reference sequence). The CDR3 extends over 12 amino acids. CDR3 nucleotide sequence: TGTGCCAGCAGCCAAGGTAGAGGTGGCTACACCTTC. This encodes CASSQGRGGYTF.

The chain has TRBV5-1 and TRBJ2-7; TRBD1 aligns across 9 bases. The CDR3 runs 15 residues. V lost 0 bases to trimming and J lost 5 bases; unmatched junction nucleotides: 6. Germline V CDR1 and CDR2: SGHRS, YFSETQ. CDR3 nucleotides: TGCGCCAGCAGCTTGGGGGACAGGGATACCCACGAGCAGTACTTC. Protein product: CASSLGDRDTHEQYF.

This clone was seen a handful of times. The V call is TRBV4-1, the J call TRBJ1-5; 8 bases are a match to TRBD1. The CDR3 length is 15 residues. Trimming took 2 bases from V and 6 from J; bases not matched to a gene: 6. Germline CDR1 is MGHRA and CDR2 is YSYEKL. As DNA, the CDR3 is TGCGCCAGCAGCCAATATCAGGGGGCGGGTCAGCCCCAGCATTTT. As protein: CASSQYQGAGQPQHF.

J is TRBJ2-1 and V is TRBV6-6; D uncertain. From germline, CDR1 is MNHNY and CDR2 SVGAGI (reference sequence). V was cut by 0 bases and J by 9 bases, with 6 bases left in between. CDR3 length: 12 residues. CDR3: CASSYSDSEQFF. DNA for the CDR3: TGTGCCAGCAGTTACTCAGACTCTGAGCAGTTCTTC.

The chain combines TRBV29-1 with TRBJ2-1; no clear D gene. Trimming took off 3 bases at V and 6 bases at J, with 12 bases between the two ends. The CDR3 is 13 amino acids. Germline V gene lookup returns CDR1 SQVTM and CDR2 ANQGSEA. This CDR3 is CSVDPGSANEQFF. The CDR3, as DNA: TGCAGCGTTGATCCCGGGTCCGCCAATGAGCAGTTCTTC.

To note about this clone: At one of its ends the junction is not consistent with the germline gene, which may arise from a read error. V gene TRBV7-7 combines with J gene TRBJ2-1, with D perhaps TRBD2 (5 bases). Germline V lookup: CDR1 SSHAT, CDR2 FNYEAQ (reference sequence). The CDR3 length is 15 residues. CDR3 DNA sequence: TGTGCTAGCAGCTTAGACAAACTCCGGGATAATGAGCAGTTCTTC. It specifies CASSLDKLRDNEQFF.

The chain uses TRBV5-1 and TRBJ1-2; 9 bases agree with TRBD1. The CDR3 is made up of 16 amino acids. Germline V gene data show CDR1 as SGHRS and CDR2 as YFSETQ. V trimming: 0 bases; J trimming: 6 bases; junction bases outside the gene matches: 9. CDR3 DNA: TGCGCCAGCAGCTTGGATCCGGGACAGGGTTGGAATGGCTACACCTTC. Its translation is CASSLDPGQGWNGYTF.

The V and J genes are TRBV25-1 and TRBJ1-2; D not resolved. The CDR3 covers 17 residues. Germline CDR1 and CDR2: MGHDK and SYGVNS. V lost 0 bases, J lost 7 bases, and 21 bases lay in between. The DNA of the CDR3 is TGTGCCAGCAGTGAATATTCCCCGCCGGGTCAAGTACTTGGCTACACCTTC. It is translated as CASSEYSPPGQVLGYTF.